A single sample gave rise to the 26 T cell receptor beta chains below, sequenced in a study of blood T cells in healthy people across ages. Together with a sample-barcoded 5' primer, a J-beta primer mix was included in a second PCR lasting roughly 6 to 12 cycles. TCRdb processed the 5' RACE reads anew with MiXCR; each CDR3 protein has one entry. The table includes around 1,600,000 distinct CDR3 sequences, 42% detected once. Source material: blood. Receptors were obtained from a woman younger than 30 in good health.

Only a few counts were recorded for this clonotype. This rearrangement joins TRBV2 to TRBJ1-2; 7 positions match TRBD1. V was clipped by 4 bases and J by 3 bases; unmatched bases: 5. Germline CDR1 SNHLY, CDR2 FYNNEI. CDR3 length: 14 residues. CDR3 DNA sequence: TGTGCCAGCAGTGCTAGACAGGGAGACTATGGCTACACCTTC. This translates into CASSARQGDYGYTF.

The rearrangement links TRBV20-1 to TRBJ2-3, with TRBD1 identical over 7 bases. This CDR3 has 17 residues. Germline V gene data show CDR1 as DFQATT and CDR2 as SNEGSKA (reference sequence). J was trimmed by 3 bases and V by 5 bases; bases with no gene match: 17. CDR3 sequence: CSAQPGTAFRWTDTQYF. CDR3 nucleotide sequence: TGCAGTGCTCAACCTGGGACAGCCTTTCGGTGGACAGATACGCAGTATTTT.

This clonotype was detected only a few times. This chain connects TRBV4-1 to TRBJ2-3, with 7 bases lining up with TRBD1. The CDR3 contains 16 residues. The germline V gene has CDR1 MGHRA and CDR2 YSYEKL. V lost 1 base, J lost 3 bases, and 7 bases stayed unmatched. The CDR3 loop is CASSQGQGKITDTQYF. CDR3 nucleotide sequence: TGCGCCAGCAGCCAAGGACAGGGAAAAATTACAGATACGCAGTATTTT.

This clonotype was seen a few times. The genes are TRBV3-1 and TRBJ2-1, with D unclear. The CDR3 has 14 amino acids. Germline CDR1 and CDR2: LGHDT and YNNKEL (reference sequence). The V gene lost 0 bases and the J gene lost 6 bases, with 9 bases spanning the gap. The CDR3 sequence: CASSQELIINEQFF. CDR3 DNA: TGTGCCAGCAGCCAAGAACTAATCATCAATGAGCAGTTCTTC.

The V call is TRBV3-1, the J call TRBJ2-4; 8 positions match TRBD2. The J call is uncertain, as TRBJ2-5 better fits the DNA end. The CDR3 contains 15 residues. Germline values: CDR1 LGHDT, CDR2 YNNKEL (reference sequence). The CDR3 loop is CASTTGYGRGKTQYF. CDR3 bases: TGTGCCAGCACTACAGGGTACGGGAGGGGGAAGACCCAGTACTTC.

The rearrangement uses TRBV2 and TRBJ1-2; D possibly corresponds to TRBD1 (5 bases). The CDR3 contains 14 residues. From germline, CDR1 is SNHLY and CDR2 FYNNEI. Trimming stripped 0 bases from V and 7 bases from J, with 12 bases between. The CDR3 DNA reads as TGTGCCAGCAGTGAAGCCAGGGAACAGATTGGCTACACCTTC. Protein product: CASSEAREQIGYTF.

This clonotype has only a few counts. The rearrangement joins TRBV18 to TRBJ2-2; D remains ambiguous. CDR1 and CDR2 from the germline V gene are KGHSH and LQKENI. The CDR3 runs to 14 residues. V was cut by 0 bases and J by 4 bases, with 6 bases left in between. The CDR3 loop is CASSPPTGTGELFF. In DNA form, the CDR3 reads TGTGCCAGCTCACCACCGACGGGCACCGGGGAGCTGTTTTTT.

The CDR3 DNA reads as TGTGCCAGCATAAGGACAGGACATCGAGAGACCCAGTACTTC. This encodes CASIRTGHRETQYF. The V and J genes are TRBV13 and TRBJ2-5; 7 nucleotides line up with TRBD1. This CDR3 has 14 amino acids. Germline V lookup: CDR1 PRHDT, CDR2 FYEKMQ (reference sequence). Trimming at V came to 7 bases and at J to 4 bases, leaving 9 bases not matched to a gene.

The chain combines TRBV6-6 with TRBJ1-5; D not resolved. Trimming removed 6 bases from V and 4 bases from J, with 16 bases in between. This CDR3 region has 15 residues. Germline V gene lookup returns CDR1 MNHNY and CDR2 SVGAGI (reference sequence). CDR3 amino acids: CASSENDFPNQPQHF. Written as DNA, the CDR3 is TGTGCCAGCAGCGAGAACGACTTCCCAAATCAGCCCCAGCATTTT.

This clonotype was observed a few times. CDR3 sequence (DNA): TGCGCCAGCAGCCAAGAGCGGACAAGGGGCCTTGAAAAACTGTTTTTT. This gives the protein CASSQERTRGLEKLFF. The chain couples TRBV4-1 to TRBJ1-4, with D perhaps matching TRBD1 (5 bases). The CDR3 loop spans 16 amino acids. Germline V gene lookup returns CDR1 MGHRA and CDR2 YSYEKL. The germline V and J ends were trimmed by 0 bases and 7 bases, with 15 bases remaining between them.

There are many counts of this clonotype. The chain couples TRBV4-2 to TRBJ2-3; D unresolved. The germline gives CDR1 LGHNA, CDR2 YNFKEQ. V gave up 0 bases and J gave up 4 bases, with 8 bases separating them. The CDR3 has 14 amino acids. CDR3 nucleotides: TGTGCCAGCAGCCAAGAGTTAGGTGCAGATACGCAGTATTTT. Protein sequence: CASSQELGADTQYF.

Points on this clonotype: Its ends do not fully match the called genes, so a read error is possible. The rearrangement joins TRBV9 to TRBJ2-7; the match to TRBD2 covers 13 bases. The J call is doubtful: the DNA matches TRBJ2-5 better. The germline V gene encodes CDR1 SGDLS and CDR2 YYNGEE. The CDR3 sequence is 16 residues long. CDR3 nucleotides: TGTGCCGGCAGCTCCCTACCGACTAGCGGGGGGAAGACCCAGTACTTC. Its protein is CAGSSLPTSGGKTQYF.

The table lists this clonotype with a few counts. The rearrangement uses TRBV9 and TRBJ2-1; 8 nucleotides match TRBD2. This CDR3 has 15 residues. Germline assignment: CDR1 SGDLS and CDR2 YYNGEE. The V segment lost 7 bases and the J segment 0 bases; nucleotides outside the gene matches: 6. This CDR3 is CASQRAGGSYNEQFF. The CDR3 nucleotides read TGTGCCAGCCAGAGGGCGGGGGGCTCCTACAATGAGCAGTTCTTC.

The chain recombines TRBV4-3 with TRBJ2-1; D gene ambiguous. Trimming cost V 0 bases and J 9 bases, with 12 bases left between them. This CDR3 is 14 amino acids long. Germline values: CDR1 LGHNA, CDR2 YSLEER. The CDR3 spells CASSQETSAAEQFF. The CDR3 nucleotides read TGCGCCAGCAGCCAAGAAACTTCCGCAGCTGAGCAGTTCTTC.

The rearrangement uses TRBV29-1 and TRBJ1-3; no firm D call. Germline V CDR1 and CDR2: SQVTM, ANQGSEA. The CDR3 spans 15 residues. Trimming cost V 0 bases and J 2 bases, with 11 bases left between them. CDR3 sequence reads: CSVEDGRAAGNTIYF. DNA for the CDR3: TGCAGCGTTGAAGATGGGAGGGCCGCTGGAAACACCATATATTTT.

The chain is built from TRBV20-1 and TRBJ2-7; D may be TRBD1 (5 bases). Germline V CDR1 and CDR2: DFQATT, SNEGSKA (reference sequence). The CDR3 runs to 14 residues. V dropped 5 bases and J dropped 1 base, with 15 bases sitting between them. In nucleotides, the CDR3 is TGCAGTGCTGCGCCCCCCCAGGGTTCCTACGAGCAGTACTTC. It is translated as CSAAPPQGSYEQYF.

This clonotype was counted a few times. The chain links TRBV20-1 to TRBJ2-3; D not certain. The CDR3 is 15 amino acids. Germline CDR1 and CDR2: DFQATT and SNEGSKA (reference sequence). Trimming took 6 bases from V and 3 from J, leaving 19 bases between them. CDR3 residues: CSAIPRVGWTDTQYF. Written as DNA, the CDR3 is TGCAGTGCCATACCCCGGGTTGGGTGGACAGATACGCAGTATTTT.

A few counts support this clonotype. The V and J genes are TRBV7-2 and TRBJ2-3; a possible D gene is TRBD1 (5 bases). The V gene lost 3 bases and the J gene lost 0 bases, with 10 bases spanning the gap. This CDR3 is 15 amino acids long. Germline CDR1 and CDR2: SGHTA and FQGNSA. The chain's CDR3 is CASSFHQGSTDTQYF. The CDR3 region has the DNA TGTGCCAGCAGCTTCCATCAGGGTAGCACAGATACGCAGTATTTT.

On this clonotype: This may be a read error, as it is one base from a much larger clone. V usage is TRBV12-3 or TRBV12-4 and J usage is TRBJ2-5; TRBD1 is a possible D gene (5 bases). The CDR3 covers 13 residues. V was trimmed by 6 bases and J by 11 bases, leaving 19 bases between them. The CDR3 DNA is TGTGCCAGCAGCGGACACCTCTACAATGAGCAGTACTTC. The encoded protein is CASSGHLYNEQYF.

In regard to this clonotype: It may be a read error: a sequence one base away is much more abundant. The rearrangement links TRBV20-1 to TRBJ2-7, with a tentative D call TRBD1 (5 bases). The DNA end is more similar to TRBJ2-4, so the J call may be wrong. This CDR3 is built from 13 residues. Germline CDR1 is DFQATT and CDR2 is SNEGSKA (reference sequence). CDR3 nucleotides: TGCAGTGCTAGAGAGTCAGGGCAGGACATTCAGTACTTC. Amino acid sequence: CSARESGQDIQYF.

This clonotype came up a few times. This chain joins TRBV11-2 and TRBJ1-4, with 9 bases identical to TRBD1. Germline V gene lookup returns CDR1 SGHAT and CDR2 FQNNGV. The CDR3 totals 15 residues. V lost 1 base, J lost 6 bases, and 3 bases stayed unmatched. Here the CDR3 DNA reads TGTGCCAGCAGCTTAGTCCGGGACAGGGATGAAAAACTGTTTTTT. It specifies CASSLVRDRDEKLFF.

This clonotype was counted between two and nine times. This CDR3 reads CASSPDVTMGDTQYF. For the CDR3, the DNA is TGCGCCAGCAGCCCCGATGTAACTATGGGAGATACGCAGTATTTT. The chain combines TRBV4-1 with TRBJ2-3; the D is unclear. The CDR3 covers 15 residues. With 4 bases removed from V and 5 bases from J, the gap between germline ends came to 16 bases. Germline CDR1 and CDR2: MGHRA and YSYEKL.

This clonotype has a handful of counts. The V and J genes are TRBV9 and TRBJ2-1; the D gene is possibly TRBD1 (6 bases). The germline V gene has CDR1 SGDLS and CDR2 YYNGEE. Trimming removed 4 bases at V and 7 bases at J, with 18 bases between. This CDR3 has 15 amino acids. The CDR3 sequence: CASSRGGGATNEQFF. The CDR3 DNA is TGTGCCAGCAGCCGGGGTGGGGGCGCGACAAATGAGCAGTTCTTC.

Only a few counts were recorded for this clonotype. The chain couples TRBV6-2 or TRBV6-3 to TRBJ2-1; D is unclear. V lost 2 bases, J lost 0 bases, and 8 bases lay in between. This CDR3 is 15 amino acids long. Germline V gene sequence: CDR1 MNHEY, CDR2 SVGEGT. This CDR3 is CASSYVVSSYNEQFF. DNA for the CDR3: TGTGCCAGCAGTTACGTCGTTAGCTCCTACAATGAGCAGTTCTTC.

The chain is built from TRBV5-1 and TRBJ1-4; D not certain. The CDR3 totals 14 residues. The germline CDR1 and CDR2 sequences are SGHRS and YFSETQ. The V and J ends lost 4 bases and 4 bases respectively, with 11 bases between them. This chain's CDR3 is CASSEYGLNEKLFF. CDR3 coding DNA: TGCGCCAGCAGCGAATACGGGCTTAATGAAAAACTGTTTTTT.

The chain links TRBV2 to TRBJ1-3; D ambiguous. CDR1 SNHLY and CDR2 FYNNEI come from the germline V gene. The CDR3 covers 16 residues. Trimming stripped 8 bases from V and 0 bases from J, with 17 bases between. CDR3 DNA: TGTGCCAGCGGACCAATTGGCCCAAGCTCTGGAAACACCATATATTTT. The encoded protein is CASGPIGPSSGNTIYF.